This TCR beta chain is drawn from a study of cytomegalovirus exposure and HLA in healthy donors. Study in general: The approximately 120 million unique TCR beta sequences, from around 200 million T cells, were found by an earlier analysis.

The PCR ran on 60 Vbeta and 13 Jbeta primers. As handled by the study authors: There were some 87 million unique TCR beta chains by a later count, and approximately 10 million of them were shared. TCRdb keeps only in-frame clones here, not all; method: immunoSEQ multiplex PCR. V and J calls plus clone size are reproduced from that table; the DNA served to infer D and trimming. The sample has 110,000 to 150,000 clones, around 79% seen once. Looked up from germline, CDR1 is MNHEY and CDR2 is SVGAGI. This CDR3 has 11 amino acids. Trimming removed 3 bases from V and 9 bases from J, with 9 bases in between. There are a few counts of this clone. Its cognate antigen is unknown. Study results and caveats: In most subjects, TCR beta sequences reportedly gave accurate predictions of HLA-A and HLA-B alleles. In a later analysis, parvovirus B19, influenza, CMV and Epstein-Barr virus appeared linked to several top co-occurrence clusters.

The sequence derives from a female donor in good health and CMV-seronegative. V is TRBV6-5 and J is TRBJ2-7; possible D gene TRBD1, 5 bases. Specimen: PBMCs. CDR3 loop: CASSYGAGQYF. Here the CDR3 DNA reads TGTGCCAGCAGTTATGGGGCCGGGCAGTACTTC.